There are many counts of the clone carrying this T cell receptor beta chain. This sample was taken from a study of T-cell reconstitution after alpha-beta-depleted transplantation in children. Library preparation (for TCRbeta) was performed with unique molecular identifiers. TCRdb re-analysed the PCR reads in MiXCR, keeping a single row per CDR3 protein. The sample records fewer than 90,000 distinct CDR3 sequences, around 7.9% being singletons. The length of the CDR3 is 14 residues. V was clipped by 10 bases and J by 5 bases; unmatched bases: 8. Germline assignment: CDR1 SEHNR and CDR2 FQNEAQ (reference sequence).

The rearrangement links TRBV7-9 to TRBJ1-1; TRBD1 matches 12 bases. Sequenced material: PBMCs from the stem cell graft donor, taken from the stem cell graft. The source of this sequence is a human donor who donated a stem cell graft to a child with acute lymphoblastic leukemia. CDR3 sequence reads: CATSGTGGGTEAFF. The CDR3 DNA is TGTGCCACCTCCGGGACAGGGGGCGGGACTGAAGCTTTCTTT.